A single T cell receptor beta chain is shown here with its context. The antigen remains undetermined. These data come from a study of shared clonotypes between healthy human individuals. Study results and limitations: A few donors shared about 4.5% of their naive CD4 clonotypes.

V was shortened by 6 bases and J by 4 bases, with 16 bases between the two germline ends. Germline V lookup: CDR1 KGHSH, CDR2 LQKENI. The CDR3 spans 14 residues. Participating donors were healthy, HIV-negative adults free of recent acute infections or vaccinations. CD4+ cells were split into CD45RA+ naive and CD45RA-negative memory subsets. The authors' processing: Because ImmunoSEQ provided only junction sequences with no quality scores, the filtering differed. The data were produced by immunoSEQ multiplex PCR, yet TCRdb's version contains in-frame clones alone and is incomplete. That table is the source of V, J and clone size, and D and trimming were worked out from the DNA. Of about 1 million clones listed, around 75% were seen once; the top ten hold around 1.4%.

The V and J genes are TRBV18 and TRBJ2-7; D is unclear. The sequenced material came from memory CD4+ T cells sorted from blood. The subset here: CD45RA-negative fraction. The clonotype comes from a man younger than 35 in good health. CDR3 region: CASSSSAGRYEQYF. DNA of the CDR3: TGTGCCAGCTCTTCGTCGGCAGGTAGATACGAGCAGTACTTC.